This paragraph covers one TCR beta chain sequence. This specimen belongs to a study of radiation and T cells in renal cell carcinoma. Time point in this sample: baseline pretreatment blood. Treatment here: 15 Gy SBRT to primary tumor, nephrectomy 4 weeks later. The tumor was a clear cell renal cell carcinoma. The assay was immunoSEQ multiplex PCR, and TCRdb's table has in-frame clones only and misses some. The sample lists about 49,000 clones, approximately 83% occurring once. The CDR3 runs to 14 residues. Trimming took 0 bases from V and 0 from J, leaving 7 bases between them. CDR1 and CDR2 (germline): SGHRS, YFSETQ.

This sequence was found in a woman aged 70-85 years with renal cell carcinoma. Sequencing used blood, obtained from a patient whose treatment included radiotherapy and nephrectomy. This chain uses TRBV5-1 with TRBJ2-7; D uncertain. CDR3 in amino acids: CASSLAVSSYEQYF. The CDR3 DNA is TGCGCCAGCAGCTTGGCAGTTAGCTCCTACGAGCAGTACTTC.